Below, 12 T cell receptor beta chains from the same sample are listed, as sequenced in a study of T-cell reconstitution after alpha-beta-depleted transplantation in children. A TCRbeta library incorporating unique molecular identifiers was prepared. TCRdb passed the PCR reads through MiXCR, listing each CDR3 protein once. The sample lists around 360,000 distinct CDR3 sequences, 10% seen once, with roughly 2.5% in the top ten. Sequencing was performed on PBMCs from the stem cell graft donor, taken from the stem cell graft. Receptors originate from a human donor who donated a stem cell graft to a child with acute lymphoblastic leukemia.

This clonotype showed up many times. CDR3 in amino acids: CASSLNGAPNYGYTF. The CDR3 coding sequence is TGCGCCAGCAGCTTGAATGGCGCGCCTAACTATGGCTACACCTTC. The V gene is TRBV5-1, the J gene TRBJ1-2; D is ambiguous. The ends were cut back, 1 base at V and 0 bases at J, with 10 bases in the middle. Germline lookup yields CDR1 SGHRS and CDR2 YFSETQ. The CDR3 extends over 15 amino acids.

The rearrangement joins TRBV3-1 to TRBJ2-1, with 15 bases lining up with TRBD2. The CDR3 is made up of 20 amino acids. Looked up from germline, CDR1 is LGHDT and CDR2 is YNNKEL (reference sequence). V lost 2 bases, J lost 4 bases, and 12 bases stayed unmatched. The chain's CDR3 is CASSQILLGLAGGPYNEQFF. CDR3 sequence (DNA): TGTGCCAGCAGCCAAATACTCCTCGGACTAGCGGGAGGGCCATACAATGAGCAGTTCTTC.

Worth noting for this clonotype: The CDR3 does not close with the conserved phenylalanine or tryptophan, likely indicating a read error. No DNA is shown, since the ends of the CDR3 on it are uncertain; the CDR3 is the one TCRdb lists. The CDR3 region is CASSPGTS. V gene TRBV7-3 combines with J gene TRBJ2-2; no DNA check was done on the table's D call, TRBD2. Ends included, the CDR3 has 8 residues. Germline values: CDR1 SGHTA, CDR2 FQGTGA.

This clonotype was detected a few times. The CDR3 DNA is TGCAGTGCCTCGGACAGGGGGCTTGGCTACACCTTC. Its translation: CSASDRGLGYTF. This rearrangement joins TRBV20-1 to TRBJ1-2; TRBD1 aligns across 11 bases. Trimming removed 6 bases from V and 7 bases from J; junction bases left unmatched: 4. The CDR3 has 12 amino acids. Germline CDR1 and CDR2: DFQATT and SNEGSKA (reference sequence).

This clonotype has a handful of counts. V and J are TRBV12-3 or TRBV12-4 and TRBJ1-5; unclear D gene. The V end was cut by 3 bases, the J end by 4 bases, with 7 bases between. CDR3 length: 13 residues. The CDR3 region is CASSFMGNQPQHF. The DNA for the CDR3 is TGTGCCAGCAGTTTCATGGGAAATCAGCCCCAGCATTTT.

The chain couples TRBV27 to TRBJ1-3; D is undetermined. V gave up 1 base and J gave up 4 bases, with 14 bases separating them. The CDR3 extends over 16 amino acids. Germline-derived CDR1 and CDR2 are MNHEY and SMNVEV (reference sequence). CDR3 residues: CASSLYFGDRGNTIYF. As DNA, the CDR3 is TGTGCCAGCAGTTTATACTTTGGGGATAGAGGAAACACCATATATTTT.

Remarks on this clonotype: With a much larger clone just one base away, this may be a read error. J is TRBJ2-7 and V is TRBV28, with D possibly being TRBD2 (6 bases). This CDR3 contains 16 residues. The germline gives CDR1 MDHEN, CDR2 SYDVKM. The CDR3 is CASSSIDTGVDYKQYF. The CDR3, as DNA: TGTGCCAGCAGTTCTATCGATACGGGAGTTGACTACAAGCAGTACTTC. Complete variable domain (other parts from reference TRBV28 and TRBJ2-7): DVKVTQSSRYLVKRTGEKVFLECVQDMDHENMFWYRQDPGLGLRLIYFSYDVKMKEKGDIPEGYSVSREKKERFSLILESASTNQTSMYLCASSSIDTGVDYKQYFGPGTRLTVT.

The CDR3 region is CSARDWGNEQFF. The CDR3 DNA sequence: TGCAGTGCTAGAGATTGGGGGAATGAGCAGTTCTTC. The chain has TRBV20-1 and TRBJ2-1; either TRBD1 or TRBD2 may fit D (5 bases each). Trimming left V 0 bases short and J 7 bases short, with 7 bases between. The CDR3 totals 12 residues. Germline V gene lookup returns CDR1 DFQATT and CDR2 SNEGSKA (reference sequence).

This clonotype was seen a handful of times. The J gene is TRBJ1-4, the V gene TRBV29-1; D remains ambiguous. V lost 7 bases, J lost 7 bases, and 13 bases lay in between. Germline V gene data show CDR1 as SQVTM and CDR2 as ANQGSEA. The CDR3 extends over 12 amino acids. This CDR3 reads CSAGREGEKLFF. As DNA, the CDR3 is TGCAGCGCGGGAAGGGAAGGTGAAAAACTGTTTTTT.

This clonotype was picked up a small number of times. The chain combines TRBV12-3 or TRBV12-4 with TRBJ2-1; D might be TRBD1 (7 bases). V was cut by 6 bases and J by 8 bases, with 20 bases left in between. This CDR3 contains 15 residues. The DNA for the CDR3 is TGTGCCAGCAGCCCGAGACAGGGACTGGACTATGAGCAGTTCTTC. Translating it yields CASSPRQGLDYEQFF.

This clonotype showed up just a few times. The genes are TRBV7-2 and TRBJ2-5; 9 nucleotides line up with TRBD2. The CDR3 sequence is 16 residues long. V lost 2 bases and J lost 7; bases outside the gene matches: 11. Germline CDR1 is SGHTA and CDR2 is FQGNSA. The CDR3 DNA follows: TGTGCCAGCAGCTTATTGAGGGCGGGGGGGAGTGGGACCCAGTACTTC. Amino acids: CASSLLRAGGSGTQYF.

This clonotype was observed a handful of times. The rearrangement uses TRBV20-1 and TRBJ2-7, with TRBD2 matching over 10 bases. CDR1 and CDR2 (germline): DFQATT, SNEGSKA (reference sequence). There are 14 residues in the CDR3. The CDR3 region is CSAPSSGRLHEQYF. The CDR3 coding sequence is TGCAGCGCGCCGTCTAGCGGGAGACTCCACGAGCAGTACTTC.